The 11 T cell receptor beta chains reported below all come from one sample, sequenced in a study of blood T cell repertoires in COVID-19. The method was immunoSEQ multiplex PCR; TCRdb's version includes in-frame clones alone and lacks a portion of them. The sample includes 85,000 to 130,000 clones, 76% of them seen just once. Sequenced: peripheral blood. These receptors were obtained from a man older than 75 with COVID-19, enrolled during active disease.

This chain links TRBV5-4 with TRBJ1-3; the D gene is possibly TRBD1 (5 bases). The CDR3 has 14 residues. The V and J ends lost 4 bases and 2 bases respectively, with 10 bases between them. Germline V lookup: CDR1 SGHNT, CDR2 YYREEE (reference sequence). The CDR3 DNA reads as TGTGCCAGCAGCAGCTCGGGGGCTGGAAACACCATATATTTT. Protein product: CASSSSGAGNTIYF.

The J gene is TRBJ2-6, the V gene TRBV25-1; D remains unclear. The CDR3 covers 17 residues. The V end lost 3 bases, the J end lost 0 bases, and 12 bases lay between the germline ends. Germline CDR1 MGHDK, CDR2 SYGVNS. The CDR3 DNA reads TGTGCCAGCAGTGACCGCGCACAGATCTCTGGGGCCAACGTCCTGACTTTC. This translates into CASSDRAQISGANVLTF.

This chain joins TRBV27 and TRBJ2-3; 8 nucleotides match TRBD2. This CDR3 is built from 15 residues. V shed 3 bases and J 3 bases; nucleotides not matched to a gene: 5. Germline V CDR1 and CDR2: MNHEY, SMNVEV (reference sequence). The CDR3 DNA is TGTGCCAGCAGTTTCCCAAGCGGGAGTACAGATACGCAGTATTTT. It yields the protein CASSFPSGSTDTQYF.

The J gene is TRBJ2-7, the V gene TRBV24-1, with D unresolved. CDR3 size: 13 residues. Germline CDR1 KGHDR, CDR2 SFDVKD. V lost 5 bases, J lost 3 bases, and 10 bases lay in between. For the CDR3, the DNA is TGTGCCACCAGTGTGGGCGACAACTACGAGCAGTACTTC. It specifies CATSVGDNYEQYF.

The J gene is TRBJ2-3, the V gene TRBV19; TRBD1 might be the D (5 bases). The CDR3 is 15 amino acids. Germline CDR1 is LNHDA and CDR2 is SQIVND (reference sequence). V was shortened by 6 bases and J by 1 base, with 14 bases between the two germline ends. The CDR3 here is CASSQDRLGTDTQYF. CDR3 bases: TGTGCCAGTAGCCAAGACAGACTCGGCACAGATACGCAGTATTTT. Drawing the rest from reference TRBV19 and TRBJ2-3, the complete variable domain is DGGITQSPKYLFRKEGQNVTLSCEQNLNHDAMYWYRQDPGQGLRLIYYSQIVNDFQKGDIAEGYSVSREKKESFPLTVTSAQKNPTAFYLCASSQDRLGTDTQYFGPGTRLTVL.

The CDR3 sequence is CASSLLLIAGGPGNEQFF. The CDR3 DNA follows: TGTGCCAGCAGTTTACTCCTAATAGCGGGAGGCCCGGGGAATGAGCAGTTCTTC. The genes are TRBV28 and TRBJ2-1, with 10 bases identical to TRBD2. The CDR3 has 18 residues. The germline V gene has CDR1 MDHEN and CDR2 SYDVKM. The trim removed 2 bases at V and 7 bases at J, leaving 14 bases unmatched. Full variable domain (missing parts from reference TRBV28 and TRBJ2-1): DVKVTQSSRYLVKRTGEKVFLECVQDMDHENMFWYRQDPGLGLRLIYFSYDVKMKEKGDIPEGYSVSREKKERFSLILESASTNQTSMYLCASSLLLIAGGPGNEQFFGPGTRLTVL.

V usage is TRBV7-9 and J usage is TRBJ2-5, with TRBD1 as a possible D gene (6 bases). The CDR3 spans 13 residues. CDR1 SEHNR and CDR2 FQNEAQ come from the germline V gene (reference sequence). The V end lost 4 bases, the J end lost 5 bases, and 11 bases lay between the germline ends. The chain's CDR3 is CASSSRGRETQYF. DNA of the CDR3: TGTGCCAGCAGCTCCAGGGGCAGGGAGACCCAGTACTTC.

The chain recombines TRBV12-3 or TRBV12-4 with TRBJ2-5; no firm D call. The germline V and J ends were trimmed by 0 bases and 4 bases, with 6 bases remaining between them. The CDR3 totals 13 residues. The CDR3 here is CASSLALGETQYF. DNA for the CDR3: TGTGCCAGCAGTTTAGCGCTCGGAGAGACCCAGTACTTC.

The chain combines TRBV27 with TRBJ2-1; maybe TRBD1 (5 bases). Deletions cut 2 bases from V and 5 bases from J, with 16 bases between. This CDR3 comprises 16 residues. CDR1 is MNHEY, CDR2 SMNVEV, per germline (reference sequence). CDR3 bases: TGTGCCAGCAGTTTAACGCAGGGTAGAGGTGACAATGAGCAGTTCTTC. Translating it yields CASSLTQGRGDNEQFF.

The CDR3 protein is CASSLVAGGYNEQFF. The CDR3 nucleotides are TGTGCCAGCAGCTTGGTAGCGGGGGGATACAATGAGCAGTTCTTC. The chain uses TRBV5-4 and TRBJ2-1; 10 nucleotides agree with TRBD2. V shed 0 bases, J shed 4 bases, and the junction held 1 base outside the gene matches. Per germline, CDR1 SGHNT and CDR2 YYREEE (reference sequence). The CDR3 consists of 15 residues.

In its sample, this clone was seen once. The rearrangement links TRBV5-6 to TRBJ2-1; 8 bases map to TRBD1. The germline CDR1 and CDR2 sequences are SGHDT and YYEEEE. This CDR3 region has 16 residues. V was clipped by 5 bases and J by 6 bases; unmatched bases: 13. The CDR3 DNA sequence: TGTGCCAGCAGACTCCGCCGGGACAGGACTTCCAATGAGCAGTTCTTC. Translating it yields CASRLRRDRTSNEQFF.